The entry below describes one T cell receptor beta chain. Produced via immunoSEQ multiplex PCR; TCRdb's table is partial and in-frame only. The profile shows tens of thousands of clones, roughly nine tenths of them singletons. This sample was taken from a study of T cell changes during pregnancy in multiple sclerosis. Germline lookup yields CDR1 SGHTA and CDR2 FQGTGA. V lost 5 bases and J lost 4; bases outside the gene matches: 4. The CDR3 totals 15 residues. V is TRBV7-3 and J is TRBJ2-5; 13 bases map to TRBD2. This clonotype originated in a female donor in good health, enrolled as a control in a pregnancy study. The sequencing used peripheral blood, collected in the first trimester of pregnancy. The CDR3 DNA sequence: TGTGCCAGCAGCACGACTAGCGGGGGGACAGAGACCCAGTACTTC. It yields the protein CASSTTSGGTETQYF.